Included here is one TCR beta chain sequence, with context. This specimen comes from a study of blood T cell repertoires in COVID-19. Enrolled through a virtual design, the participants were between about 18 and 100 years of age and came from under 30 US areas. Contact with a PCR-confirmed or clinician-diagnosed COVID-19 case occurred within 2 weeks of entry. This table comes from immunoSEQ multiplex PCR, and its TCRdb copy is limited to in-frame clones, with some not included. The repertoire holds roughly 150,000 clones, with about nine tenths as singletons. CDR3 length: 13 residues. V lost 4 bases and J 10 bases, leaving 17 bases between the germline ends. Germline CDR1 SGHRS, CDR2 YFSETQ.

This chain links TRBV5-1 with TRBJ1-2; D is unresolved. This TCR came from a woman in her thirties or forties who had been exposed to COVID-19. Source material: PBMCs or T cells enriched from blood (not recorded which). CDR3 DNA sequence: TGCGCCAGCAGCGCCGAGACAACTAGTTTCTACACCTTC. It specifies CASSAETTSFYTF.